Below are 30 T cell receptor beta chains sequenced from a single sample in a study of early T cells in non-severe SARS-CoV-2 infection. TCRdb reanalysed the 5' RACE reads using MiXCR and keeps one entry per CDR3 protein. The sample holds about 100,000 distinct CDR3 sequences, around 13% seen once. The sample consisted of whole blood. All receptors derive from an adult who was a healthcare worker with PCR-confirmed SARS-CoV-2 infection or an uninfected control (not recorded which).

This chain uses TRBV5-6 with TRBJ1-6; the D is unclear. The V and J ends lost 3 bases and 2 bases respectively, with 12 bases between them. Germline values: CDR1 SGHDT, CDR2 YYEEEE. The CDR3 is made up of 16 amino acids. CDR3 amino acids: CASSSRTATYNSPLHF. The CDR3, as DNA: TGTGCCAGCAGCTCGAGGACTGCAACCTATAATTCACCCCTCCACTTT.

This clonotype was seen a few times. This chain connects TRBV11-2 to TRBJ1-1; D is possibly TRBD1 (6 bases). The CDR3 loop spans 13 amino acids. V was trimmed by 1 base and J by 8 bases, leaving 11 bases between them. Germline V gives CDR1 SGHAT, CDR2 FQNNGV. CDR3 sequence (DNA): TGTGCCAGCAGCTTAGGTCTGGACAGAGAAGCTTTCTTT. Its protein product is CASSLGLDREAFF.

The CDR3 region has the DNA TGCGCCAGCAGCCTGGGACAGGGAGAAACTGAAGCTTTCTTT. Translating it yields CASSLGQGETEAFF. This chain uses TRBV5-1 with TRBJ1-1; 9 bases align to TRBD1. The CDR3 is 14 amino acids. The germline V gene has CDR1 SGHRS and CDR2 YFSETQ. V trimming: 4 bases; J trimming: 5 bases; junction bases outside the gene matches: 6.

In this sample, this clonotype turned up many times. V is TRBV6-2 or TRBV6-3 and J is TRBJ2-7; 10 nucleotides match TRBD1. The V and J ends lost 7 bases and 2 bases, in that order; junction bases with no gene match: 8. In germline, CDR1 is MNHEY, CDR2 SVGEGT. This CDR3 contains 15 residues. Here the CDR3 reads CASTRRDRGPYEQYF. The CDR3 nucleotides are TGTGCCAGCACCCGCCGGGACAGGGGACCCTACGAGCAGTACTTC.

The chain employs TRBV28 and TRBJ1-1; tentative D call: TRBD1 (6 bases). Germline V lookup: CDR1 MDHEN, CDR2 SYDVKM. V shed 7 bases and J shed 6 bases, with 9 bases lying between them. There are 11 residues in the CDR3. The CDR3 sequence: CASTRQAEAFF. CDR3 sequence (DNA): TGTGCCAGCACCAGACAGGCTGAAGCTTTCTTT.

This clonotype was seen at least ten times. The chain is built from TRBV7-9 and TRBJ1-1; TRBD1 might be the D (5 bases). CDR3 length equals 13 residues. Trimming cost V 3 bases and J 8 bases, with 13 bases left between them. The V gene's germline CDR1 is SEHNR and CDR2 FQNEAQ (reference sequence). The CDR3 reads CASSFPGTYEAFF. CDR3 DNA: TGTGCCAGCAGCTTTCCCGGGACGTACGAAGCTTTCTTT.

This clonotype appeared many times. The chain has TRBV4-3 and TRBJ2-7; 8 nucleotides match TRBD1. CDR1 and CDR2 from the germline V gene are LGHNA and YSLEER. The CDR3 covers 14 residues. J was trimmed by 0 bases and V by 3 bases; bases with no gene match: 1. CDR3 in amino acids: CASSHGTGSYEQYF. Here the CDR3 DNA reads TGCGCCAGCAGCCACGGGACAGGCTCCTACGAGCAGTACTTC.

This clonotype was seen repeatedly, ten times or more. The chain uses TRBV15 and TRBJ2-7; 7 nucleotides agree with TRBD1. The CDR3 has 15 amino acids. Germline V gives CDR1 LNHNV, CDR2 YYDKDF (reference sequence). V shed 3 bases, J shed 3 bases, and the junction held 8 bases outside the gene matches. The CDR3 coding sequence is TGTGCCACCAGCAGGTCCGGGACAGCGAACTACGAGCAGTACTTC. The encoded protein is CATSRSGTANYEQYF.

This chain joins TRBV12-3 or TRBV12-4 and TRBJ1-1; D possibly corresponds to TRBD1 (5 bases). V lost 2 bases and J lost 5, with 12 bases in between. CDR3 length equals 14 residues. The CDR3 reads CASSLRVGGTEAFF. The CDR3 coding sequence is TGTGCCAGCAGTTTAAGGGTTGGGGGGACTGAAGCTTTCTTT.

This clonotype was counted many times. The V and J genes are TRBV6-2 or TRBV6-3 and TRBJ2-4; no definite D call. The CDR3 has 12 amino acids. In germline, CDR1 is MNHEY, CDR2 SVGEGT. V was pared by 6 bases and J by 11 bases, with 14 bases between. This CDR3 is CASSPGPRVQYF. CDR3 in DNA: TGTGCCAGCAGCCCTGGCCCCCGGGTTCAGTACTTC.

The sample holds a few counts of this clonotype. The chain recombines TRBV29-1 with TRBJ2-1; the match to TRBD2 covers 8 bases. Trimming took 6 bases from V and 7 from J; bases not matched to a gene: 11. The CDR3 totals 14 residues. From germline, CDR1 is SQVTM and CDR2 ANQGSEA. The CDR3 DNA sequence: TGCAGCGTGGACGGGGGGGCCCCTAGTAATGAGCAGTTCTTC. Amino acid sequence: CSVDGGAPSNEQFF.

J is TRBJ2-1 and V is TRBV27; 12 nucleotides line up with TRBD2. With V trimmed by 6 bases and J by 0 bases, 3 bases remained unmatched. The CDR3 totals 16 residues. Per germline, CDR1 MNHEY and CDR2 SMNVEV (reference sequence). The CDR3 coding sequence is TGTGCCAGCAGACCTAGCGGGGGGGTCTCCTACAATGAGCAGTTCTTC. This sequence encodes CASRPSGGVSYNEQFF.

The chain links TRBV5-6 to TRBJ2-6; 8 bases line up with TRBD1. CDR3 length equals 16 residues. J was trimmed by 2 bases and V by 1 base; bases with no gene match: 2. Germline V gives CDR1 SGHDT, CDR2 YYEEEE. The CDR3 is CASSLLTGAGANVLTF. For the CDR3, the DNA is TGTGCCAGCAGCTTGCTGACAGGGGCTGGGGCCAACGTCCTGACTTTC.

This clonotype was counted a few times. J is TRBJ2-3 and V is TRBV20-1; the match to TRBD2 covers 15 bases. CDR1 DFQATT and CDR2 SNEGSKA come from the germline V gene (reference sequence). The junction had 11 bases not matched to a gene; V was cut back by 1 base and J by 3 bases. The CDR3 sequence is 19 residues long. The DNA of the CDR3 is TGCAGTGCTAGAGTTCGCCGGACTAGCGGGGGGGCCAGGACAGATACGCAGTATTTT. Its protein product is CSARVRRTSGGARTDTQYF.

In this sample, this clonotype turned up many times. The chain has TRBV5-4 and TRBJ1-1, with no clear D. Germline CDR1 reads SGHNT; CDR2 reads YYREEE (reference sequence). This CDR3 comprises 12 residues. Trimming took 2 bases from V and 4 from J, leaving 6 bases between them. The CDR3 here is CASSFGSTEAFF. In nucleotides, the CDR3 is TGTGCCAGCAGCTTCGGTAGCACTGAAGCTTTCTTT.

This rearrangement joins TRBV2 to TRBJ2-7; D is uncertain. CDR3 length: 13 residues. CDR1 is SNHLY, CDR2 FYNNEI, per germline. Trimming stripped 5 bases from V and 0 bases from J, with 8 bases between. The CDR3 is CASSRGISYEQYF. For the CDR3, the DNA is TGTGCCAGCAGTAGAGGTATCTCCTACGAGCAGTACTTC.

This clonotype was counted only a few times. The J gene is TRBJ2-3, the V gene TRBV11-2; 9 nucleotides align to TRBD2. Trimming at V came to 8 bases and at J to 3 bases, leaving 6 bases not matched to a gene. Per the germline V gene, CDR1 is SGHAT and CDR2 is FQNNGV. The CDR3 is 14 residues long. CDR3 residues: CASAVAGVTDTQYF. CDR3 DNA sequence: TGTGCCAGCGCGGTAGCGGGGGTTACAGATACGCAGTATTTT.

This clonotype has a handful of counts. This chain connects TRBV5-4 to TRBJ2-7; D perhaps matches TRBD2 (5 bases). CDR3 size: 14 residues. The germline V and J ends were trimmed by 7 bases and 2 bases, with 16 bases remaining between them. The germline V gene encodes CDR1 SGHNT and CDR2 YYREEE (reference sequence). The CDR3 coding sequence is TGTGCCAGCGGGCTAGGAGGTGGGCCCTACGAGCAGTACTTC. Translation gives CASGLGGGPYEQYF. The whole variable domain, filled in from reference TRBV5-4 and TRBJ2-7, reads ETGVTQSPTHLIKTRGQQVTLRCSSQSGHNTVSWYQQALGQGPQFIFQYYREEENGRGNFPPRFSGLQFPNYSSELNVNALELDDSALYLCASGLGGGPYEQYFGPGTRLTVT.

The CDR3 coding sequence is TGTGCCAGCAGCTTGTCAGGGTTAGGGGAAAAACTGTTTTTT. Its translation: CASSLSGLGEKLFF. This chain connects TRBV5-5 to TRBJ1-4; a possible D gene is TRBD1 (5 bases). In germline, CDR1 is SGHKS, CDR2 YYEKEE (reference sequence). Trimming took 1 base from V and 8 from J, leaving 12 bases between them. The CDR3 is made up of 14 amino acids.

There are many counts of this clonotype. The chain combines TRBV28 with TRBJ1-1; 10 nucleotides align to TRBD1. The CDR3 has 12 amino acids. Per germline, CDR1 MDHEN and CDR2 SYDVKM. The trim removed 5 bases at V and 11 bases at J, leaving 5 bases unmatched. CDR3 loop: CASSGGQGRAFF. CDR3 nucleotide sequence: TGTGCCAGCAGTGGGGGACAGGGGCGGGCTTTCTTT.

The table lists this clonotype with many counts. The chain uses TRBV7-2 and TRBJ1-4, with D unresolved. The CDR3 covers 13 residues. The ends were cut back, 1 base at V and 8 bases at J, with 8 bases in the middle. Germline V gene data show CDR1 as SGHTA and CDR2 as FQGNSA. Written as DNA, the CDR3 is TGTGCCAGCAGCTTAGTGAGGCGAGAAAAACTGTTTTTT. This codes for CASSLVRREKLFF.

This clonotype was seen at least ten times. CDR3: CSATSSNQPQHF. Here the CDR3 DNA reads TGCAGTGCCACATCCAGCAATCAGCCCCAGCATTTT. This chain links TRBV20-1 with TRBJ1-5; D not certain. The CDR3 totals 12 residues. V lost 6 bases to trimming and J lost 1 base, with 7 bases between them. Germline CDR1 and CDR2: DFQATT and SNEGSKA (reference sequence).

This clonotype was seen many times. The chain is built from TRBV5-6 and TRBJ2-3, with TRBD2 matching 9 bases. This CDR3 has 14 amino acids. The V gene end was trimmed by 4 bases and the J gene end by 5 bases; junction bases not matched to a gene: 5. From germline, CDR1 is SGHDT and CDR2 YYEEEE. The CDR3 loop reads CASSTRGGRDTQYF. The CDR3 coding sequence is TGTGCCAGCAGCACGCGGGGGGGCAGAGATACGCAGTATTTT. The full variable domain, in which reference TRBV5-6 and TRBJ2-3 provide the parts outside the CDR3, is DAGVTQSPTHLIKTRGQQVTLRCSPKSGHDTVSWYQQALGQGPQFIFQYYEEEERQRGNFPDRFSGHQFPNYSSELNVNALLLGDSALYLCASSTRGGRDTQYFGPGTRLTVL.

In this sample, this clonotype turned up a few times. The V and J genes are TRBV4-2 and TRBJ2-5; tentatively, D is TRBD2 (5 bases). The V gene lost 0 bases and the J gene lost 0 bases, with 8 bases spanning the gap. CDR3 length equals 15 residues. Per the germline V gene, CDR1 is LGHNA and CDR2 is YNFKEQ. CDR3: CASSQDRTYQETQYF. The CDR3 DNA follows: TGTGCCAGCAGCCAAGATAGGACTTACCAAGAGACCCAGTACTTC.

This clonotype came up a few times. The chain couples TRBV29-1 to TRBJ2-5; TRBD1 aligns across 7 bases. Per the germline V gene, CDR1 is SQVTM and CDR2 is ANQGSEA. V was clipped by 7 bases and J by 1 base; unmatched bases: 12. This CDR3 has 15 residues. CDR3 protein: CSDRPTGTAQETQYF. CDR3 DNA: TGCAGCGATAGACCCACCGGGACAGCCCAAGAGACCCAGTACTTC.

The chain has TRBV20-1 and TRBJ2-5, with TRBD1 matching 7 bases. V lost 1 base and J lost 7; bases outside the gene matches: 9. The CDR3 totals 14 residues. Germline CDR1 DFQATT, CDR2 SNEGSKA (reference sequence). In nucleotides, the CDR3 is TGCAGTGCTAGAGTAAACAGGGGAGAGGGGACCCAGTACTTC. It encodes CSARVNRGEGTQYF.

This clonotype was picked up a small number of times. The rearrangement links TRBV12-3 or TRBV12-4 to TRBJ1-2; possibly TRBD1 for D (6 bases). The length of the CDR3 is 12 residues. Trimming shortened V by 6 bases and J by 10 bases, and 15 bases separated the two germline ends. CDR3 sequence (DNA): TGTGCCAGCAGCACGACAGGACATGACTACACCTTC. Translation gives CASSTTGHDYTF.

This clonotype was counted many times. The V gene is TRBV7-2, the J gene TRBJ2-4, with 9 bases aligning to TRBD1. The CDR3 totals 15 residues. Germline loops: CDR1 SGHTA, CDR2 FQGNSA. Unmatched junction bases numbered 2, after V lost 4 bases and J lost 1 base. The DNA for the CDR3 is TGTGCCAGCAGCTCCGGGACAGGGGCCAAAAACATTCAGTACTTC. As protein: CASSSGTGAKNIQYF.

In its sample, this clonotype was seen a few times. V usage is TRBV28 and J usage is TRBJ1-5; the match to TRBD1 covers 8 bases. This CDR3 is built from 11 residues. In germline, CDR1 is MDHEN, CDR2 SYDVKM. The V segment lost 8 bases and the J segment 7 bases; nucleotides outside the gene matches: 1. Here the CDR3 DNA reads TGTGCCAGCGGACAGGGCCAGCCCCAGCATTTT. Its protein product is CASGQGQPQHF.

This clonotype was seen a handful of times. J is TRBJ1-5 and V is TRBV2; the match to TRBD1 covers 8 bases. CDR1 is SNHLY, CDR2 FYNNEI, per germline. Trimming removed 6 bases from V and 3 bases from J; junction bases left unmatched: 7. This CDR3 has 15 amino acids. The DNA for the CDR3 is TGTGCCAGCAGGGGGGGACAGGCCTACAATCAGCCCCAGCATTTT. Protein sequence: CASRGGQAYNQPQHF.